Listed below are T cell receptor beta chains from one sample, sequenced in a study of PD-L1 blockade in urothelial cancer. Measured with immunoSEQ multiplex PCR; TCRdb has only the in-frame clones, and not every one. Of more than 70,000 clones listed, about 89% are singletons. This sample comprised PBMCs, obtained around atezolizumab (anti-PD-L1) treatment. The receptors were sampled from a man aged 60 to 75 with urothelial cancer. Each CDR3 is given with its conserved first and last residue. A D gene is named only where the DNA matches it firmly. Some rows have no size entry. The others give once, few or many, or a class for an expanded clone.

D	size	V	J	CDR3	DNA
.	.	TRBV29-1	TRBJ2-2	CSARRQDHTGELFF	TGCAGCGCCCGACGACAGGATCACACCGGGGAGCTGTTTTTT
.	.	TRBV18	TRBJ2-7	CASSPPGRDRTKVGEQYF	TGTGCCAGCTCACCACCGGGGAGGGACAGGACAAAAGTTGGCGAGCAGTACTTC
.	.	TRBV7-9	TRBJ2-4	CASEPSGENIQYF	TGTGCCAGCGAACCCTCGGGAGAAAACATTCAGTACTTC
TRBD2	once	TRBV19	TRBJ2-2	CASSMGGYAGELFF	TGTGCCAGTAGTATGGGAGGGTATGCCGGGGAGCTGTTTTTT
.	.	TRBV7-3	TRBJ2-5	CASSSQQETQYF	TGTGCCAGCAGCTCACAGCAAGAGACCCAGTACTTC
.	.	TRBV7-6	TRBJ1-2	CASSFSGGVGGYTF	TGTGCCAGCAGCTTCAGTGGAGGAGTGGGTGGCTACACCTTC
TRBD2	.	TRBV7-6	TRBJ2-3	CASSLAGAGGGTQYF	TGTGCCAGCAGCTTAGCTGGAGCGGGAGGGGGTACGCAGTATTTT
.	.	TRBV4-1	TRBJ1-5	CASSQVGVGNQPQHF	TGCGCCAGCAGCCAAGTCGGGGTGGGCAATCAGCCCCAGCATTTT
TRBD2	.	TRBV2	TRBJ2-1	CASRETSGRVSGEQFF	TGTGCCAGCAGAGAGACTAGCGGGAGGGTTAGTGGGGAGCAGTTCTTC
TRBD2	.	TRBV4-1	TRBJ2-3	CASRGTSGRDSTDTQYF	TGCGCCAGCAGGGGGACTAGCGGGAGGGACAGCACAGATACGCAGTATTTT
TRBD2	.	TRBV5-4	TRBJ2-3	CASSLGLDSTDTQYF	TGTGCCAGCAGCCTAGGACTAGACAGCACAGATACGCAGTATTTT
TRBD1	.	TRBV7-2	TRBJ1-5	CASSLTGQGRNQPQHF	TGTGCCAGCAGCTTAACAGGACAGGGGCGCAATCAGCCCCAGCATTTT
TRBD2	few	TRBV7-2	TRBJ2-1	CASRPPGLEYNEQFF	TGTGCCAGCAGACCACCGGGACTAGAGTACAATGAGCAGTTCTTC
TRBD2	.	TRBV6-5	TRBJ2-3	CASNKGLAGADTQYF	TGTGCCAGCAACAAGGGACTAGCGGGAGCGGATACGCAGTATTTT
.	once	TRBV7-9	TRBJ2-5	CASSETLGGPETQYF	TGTGCCAGCAGCGAAACGTTGGGGGGGCCAGAGACCCAGTACTTC
.	.	TRBV9	TRBJ1-4	CASSVGAGGTTNEKLFF	TGTGCCAGCAGCGTAGGTGCGGGGGGCACGACTAATGAAAAACTGTTTTTT
TRBD2	.	TRBV11-2	TRBJ2-7	CASSLPWRGEQYF	TGTGCCAGCAGCTTACCCTGGCGGGGGGAGCAGTACTTC
.	.	TRBV5-6	TRBJ2-5	CASSLQGGETQYF	TGTGCCAGCAGCCTACAGGGGGGGGAGACCCAGTACTTC
.	.	TRBV29-1	TRBJ2-1	CSVAIASNTHNEQFF	TGCAGCGTAGCAATAGCGTCAAACACACACAATGAGCAGTTCTTC
.	.	TRBV4-2	TRBJ1-4	CASSPPQQGRGEKLFF	TGTGCCAGCAGCCCTCCCCAGCAGGGCAGGGGTGAAAAACTGTTTTTT
.	few	TRBV9	TRBJ1-1	CASSVAAGAEAFF	TGTGCCAGCAGCGTAGCCGCGGGGGCAGAAGCTTTCTTT
TRBD2	.	TRBV7-6	TRBJ2-5	CASSLLLAGGPETQYF	TGTGCCAGCAGCTTACTACTAGCGGGGGGGCCGGAGACCCAGTACTTC
TRBD1	.	TRBV9	TRBJ2-3	CASSEQGAWDTQYF	TGTGCCAGCAGCGAACAGGGGGCATGGGATACGCAGTATTTT
TRBD2	.	TRBV9	TRBJ2-2	CASSVDAGGHTGELFF	TGTGCCAGCAGCGTAGATGCGGGAGGCCATACCGGGGAGCTGTTTTTT
.	.	TRBV7-9	TRBJ2-1	CASSLVLGRSNEQFF	TGTGCCAGCAGCTTAGTATTAGGGAGGTCCAATGAGCAGTTCTTC
.	few	TRBV27	TRBJ2-2	CASSPFGGGTGELFF	TGTGCCAGCAGCCCTTTCGGGGGTGGCACCGGGGAGCTGTTTTTT
.	.	TRBV1	TRBJ2-1	CTSSQGGFYNEQFF	TGCACCAGCAGCCAAGGAGGGTTCTACAATGAGCAGTTCTTC
.	.	TRBV19	TRBJ1-1	CATNPGLGTEAFF	TGTGCCACAAACCCAGGGTTAGGCACTGAAGCTTTCTTT
.	.	TRBV5-1	TRBJ2-5	CASTIRETQYF	TGCGCCAGCACTATCCGGGAGACCCAGTACTTC
TRBD2	.	TRBV7-9	TRBJ2-1	CASSLVFGGALNEQFF	TGTGCCAGCAGCTTAGTCTTCGGGGGGGCCCTCAATGAGCAGTTCTTC
TRBD1	.	TRBV7-9	TRBJ2-3	CASSPDRGLGDTQYF	TGTGCCAGCAGCCCCGACAGGGGGCTCGGAGATACGCAGTATTTT
.	.	TRBV30	TRBJ2-3	CAWSVPGVTTDTQYF	TGTGCCTGGAGTGTACCGGGGGTCACTACAGATACGCAGTATTTT
TRBD1	.	TRBV30	TRBJ1-5	CAWSVGRGDQPQHF	TGTGCCTGGAGTGTAGGCAGGGGGGATCAGCCCCAGCATTTT
TRBD1	.	TRBV19	TRBJ2-2	CASSALGQLPGELFF	TGTGCCAGTAGTGCCCTGGGACAGCTCCCCGGGGAGCTGTTTTTT
.	.	TRBV5-6	TRBJ1-3	CASSLEGIGNTIYF	TGTGCCAGCAGCTTGGAGGGGATTGGAAACACCATATATTTT
.	.	TRBV7-9	TRBJ1-1	CASSLTRGEAFF	TGTGCCAGCAGCCTAACCAGGGGTGAAGCTTTCTTT
TRBD2	.	TRBV5-4	TRBJ2-3	CASSGTSGGFSDTQYF	TGTGCCAGCAGCGGTACTAGCGGGGGTTTCTCAGATACGCAGTATTTT
TRBD1	.	TRBV6-4	TRBJ1-5	CVSSDSGTGDWSNQPQHF	TGTGTCAGCAGTGACTCGGGGACAGGGGACTGGAGCAATCAGCCCCAGCATTTT
.	.	TRBV5-1	TRBJ2-5	CASSLDTEETQYF	TGCGCCAGCAGCTTGGACACCGAAGAGACCCAGTACTTC
TRBD2	.	TRBV9	TRBJ2-5	CASSADLAGQWSLQETQYF	TGTGCCAGCAGCGCAGACCTAGCGGGGCAATGGAGCCTACAAGAGACCCAGTACTTC
.	.	TRBV2	TRBJ2-5	CASRAFPGQETQYF	TGTGCCAGCAGGGCCTTTCCGGGACAAGAGACCCAGTACTTC
.	.	TRBV5-5	TRBJ1-1	CASSLGTGTEAFF	TGTGCCAGCAGCTTGGGAACAGGGACTGAAGCTTTCTTT
TRBD1	.	TRBV7-2	TRBJ2-7	CASSWRRQGYEQYF	TGTGCCAGCAGCTGGAGACGACAGGGCTACGAGCAGTACTTC
TRBD1	.	TRBV4-2	TRBJ2-5	CASSPQDRGEETQYF	TGTGCCAGCAGCCCCCAGGACAGGGGTGAAGAGACCCAGTACTTC
.	.	TRBV7-2	TRBJ2-7	CASSSYSKLYEQYF	TGTGCCAGCAGCTCTTATAGTAAACTCTACGAGCAGTACTTC
TRBD1	.	TRBV6-5	TRBJ1-3	CASTETGTGGNTIYF	TGTGCCAGCACAGAGACAGGGACTGGCGGAAACACCATATATTTT
TRBD1	.	TRBV19	TRBJ1-1	CASSADRVRGEAFF	TGTGCCAGTAGTGCTGACAGGGTGCGCGGTGAAGCTTTCTTT
.	.	TRBV10-3	TRBJ1-1	CAISEDRNTEAFF	TGTGCCATCAGTGAAGACAGGAACACTGAAGCTTTCTTT
TRBD1	.	TRBV7-2	TRBJ1-2	CASTADRGSYGYTF	TGTGCCAGCACCGCGGACAGGGGGTCCTATGGCTACACCTTC
TRBD2	.	TRBV14	TRBJ2-7	CASSQVASGTYEQYF	TGTGCCAGCAGCCAAGTTGCTAGCGGAACCTACGAGCAGTACTTC
TRBD2	few	TRBV19	TRBJ2-1	CASSRASGSYNEQFF	TGTGCCAGTAGTCGGGCTAGCGGCTCCTACAATGAGCAGTTCTTC
.	once	TRBV19	TRBJ1-2	CASSMEGNYGYTF	TGTGCCAGTAGTATGGAGGGGAACTATGGCTACACCTTC
TRBD1	once	TRBV5-1	TRBJ2-7	CASSWGDRGLTYEQYF	TGCGCCAGCAGCTGGGGAGACAGGGGTCTCACCTACGAGCAGTACTTC
TRBD2	.	TRBV28	TRBJ2-7	CASSSSASGRTYEQYF	TGTGCCAGCAGCTCTTCCGCTAGCGGGAGGACCTACGAGCAGTACTTC
.	.	TRBV18	TRBJ2-5	CASSPQHYAQETQYF	TGTGCCAGCTCACCCCAACATTACGCACAAGAGACCCAGTACTTC